This T cell receptor beta chain was obtained from a study of T cells after yellow fever vaccination (dated by TCRdb to between 2018 and 2020). Regarding the complete study: Libraries from fractions with low cell numbers were prepared with the SMART-Seq v4 Ultra Low Input RNA kit. To track T-cell clones before and after primary and booster YFV17D yellow fever vaccination, bulk TCR alpha and beta repertoires were sequenced longitudinally. The cohort comprised two healthy male donors, one aged 18 to 30 and one aged 30 to 40 years. Blood samples were taken at several timepoints before and after primary and secondary immunization, and bulk PBMC replicates and cell subsets were isolated. Overall study outcomes, separate from this receptor: The study included only a couple of donors, which limits how far the findings can be generalized. A small fraction of clonotypes appeared in both the CD4 and CD8 compartments, likely as a result of convergent recombination. FACS-sorted repertoires could contain abundant contaminating clonotypes from the bulk population, so computational filtering was required. Most clones expanded after primary vaccination (almost 98% of CD4 and 80% to 90% of CD8) were re-detected after the booster, suggesting that broad memory maintenance occurred. Compared with the primary T-cell response, the secondary T-cell response was faster but weaker, reaching its peak on day 5 rather than on day 15.

Reading from cysteine to phenylalanine, the CDR3 counts 16 amino acids. Only the CDR3 region is kept as DNA, spanning 48 bases read in frame from base 1. Ends trimmed: V by 3 bases, J by 6 bases; bases unmatched to a gene: 12. Sequences SGHTA (CDR1) and FQGTGA (CDR2) are obtained from the germline V gene. The sample's treatment or condition label, in plain terms: live attenuated yellow fever vaccine strain. At each blood-draw timepoint, two biological replicates of bulk PBMCs were collected. A standard Ficoll-Paque protocol was used to isolate PBMCs from peripheral blood. TriZol was used to extract RNA from bulk PBMCs, CD4 and CD8 fractions, and dextramer-positive and dextramer-negative fractions. In this sample, this clonotype turned up a few times. What this receptor recognizes is not known. Base quality data are lacking; no much larger clone is found one base away. TCR cDNA was synthesized by 5'RACE template switching, through which a universal primer site and unique molecular identifiers were introduced. Priming for cDNA synthesis came from both the TCR alpha and TCR beta constant segments. Two PCR steps were used to amplify libraries, with sample barcodes and sequencing adapters being added in the second step. Sequencing of libraries was done on Illumina HiSeq 2500 (2x100 bp) or NovaSeq (2x150 bp). For the original study's pipeline: MIGEC was used to demultiplex reads and collapse the reads into UMI consensus sequences, and MiXCR was used for V(D)J alignment. Vaccine-responding clonotypes were identified with edgeR using replicate PBMC samples, with FDR below 0.01 and a log2 fold change above 5 up to day 15 being required. Each bulk clonotype received a CD4 or CD8 identity based on whether the sequenced CD4 or CD8 repertoire contained that clonotype at higher abundance. The raw public reads went through TCRdb reprocessing: fastp at Q25, MiXCR clone calling, in-frame beta chains kept. When rows share a CDR3 protein, they turn into one entry using the most common DNA and genes. TCRdb assigned the V and J calls; the authors' analysis was not used. The sample profile shows 620,000 or so distinct CDR3 sequences; 12% of them were found once. The ten largest clones take up 15% of the sample.

The TCR comes from a man aged 25-40 years who received the YFV17D yellow fever vaccine. The input for sequencing was PBMCs, taken on the day of the yellow fever booster vaccination. Here the chain combines TRBV7-3 and TRBJ1-2; 8 middle bases align to TRBD1. Here the CDR3 is given as CASSLGRPGGSDGYTF. The DNA sequence is TGTGCCAGCAGCTTGGGGCGTCCAGGGGGCTCGGATGGCTACACCTTC. The CDR3, completed at both ends by the reference TRBV7-3 and TRBJ1-2 genes, gives the full variable domain GAGVSQTPSNKVTEKGKYVELRCDPISGHTALYWYRQSLGQGPEFLIYFQGTGAADDSGLPNDRFFAVRPEGSVSTLKIQRTERGDSAVYLCASSLGRPGGSDGYTFGSGTRLTVV.